This T cell receptor beta chain was sequenced for a study of CD4+ T cells in melanoma. Study-wide findings and caveats: Diverse differentiation states were reported for melanoma neoantigen-specific CD4+ T cells. CD8+ T cell, macrophage and B cell function reportedly correlated with neoantigen-specific CD4+ T cells.

Regarding this clone: Its antigen is still unknown.

Some clones are missing from TCRdb's copy, which holds only in-frame ones; the method was immunoSEQ multiplex PCR. The data hold 7,300 or so clones, with about 50% observed a single time. CDR3 size: 12 residues. Germline CDR1 LNHNV, CDR2 YYDKDF (reference sequence). Trimming left V 6 bases short and J 0 bases short, with 3 bases between. Input material: cells from a culture (not recorded whether cultured in vitro). This TCR was sampled from a human donor with melanoma. The chain joins TRBV15 to TRBJ1-5; D uncertain. The CDR3 here is CATSPSNQPQHF. The DNA of the CDR3 is TGTGCCACCAGTCCTAGCAATCAGCCCCAGCATTTT.